This T cell receptor (beta chain) comes out of a study of blood T cell repertoires in COVID-19. The V and J ends lost 0 bases and 1 base respectively, with 7 bases between them. Germline CDR1 SGHRS, CDR2 YFSETQ. The CDR3 extends over 14 amino acids. Using immunoSEQ multiplex PCR, the repertoire was profiled, and TCRdb retains in-frame clones only, with some absent. The sample consists of about 47,000 clones, roughly 86% of them appearing once. Source material: peripheral blood. V gene TRBV5-1 combines with J gene TRBJ1-1; D gene uncertain. The clonotype originates from an older man with active or convalescent COVID-19. CDR3 residues: CASSLGNRNTEAFF. CDR3 nucleotide sequence: TGCGCCAGCAGCTTGGGAAACAGGAACACTGAAGCTTTCTTT.